These 14 T cell receptor beta chains were all obtained from the same sample, sequenced in a study of OX40 agonist ivuxolimab in advanced cancers. Method: immunoSEQ multiplex PCR; TCRdb's copy keeps in-frame clones and lacks some. The table has 23,000 or so clones, 77% seen once. The specimen comprised CD4+ or CD8+ T cells sorted from blood, sampled in a trial of the OX40 agonist ivuxolimab. Source of these receptors: an adult with an advanced solid tumor such as melanoma, head and neck, liver or kidney cancer.

This sequence joins TRBV5-1 and TRBJ2-7; no reliable D call. From germline, CDR1 is SGHRS and CDR2 YFSETQ. CDR3 length equals 14 residues. Trimming left V 0 bases short and J 0 bases short, with 7 bases between. The CDR3 sequence is CASSLDPSSYEQYF. The CDR3 DNA is TGCGCCAGCAGCTTGGATCCGAGCTCCTACGAGCAGTACTTC.

This sequence joins TRBV2 and TRBJ2-4, with 10 bases that match TRBD2. CDR1 is SNHLY, CDR2 FYNNEI, per germline. V trimming: 6 bases; J trimming: 9 bases; junction bases outside the gene matches: 5. The CDR3 consists of 13 residues. The CDR3 DNA reads TGTGCCAGCAGGGAGCGGGAGGGAGGCATTCAGTACTTC. It is translated as CASREREGGIQYF. Based on the CDR3 plus reference TRBV2 and TRBJ2-4, the full variable domain is EPEVTQTPSHQVTQMGQEVILRCVPISNHLYFYWYRQILGQKVEFLVSFYNNEISEKSEIFDDQFSVERPDGSNFTLKIRSTKLEDSAMYFCASREREGGIQYFGAGTRLSVL.

The chain is built from TRBV7-2 and TRBJ1-1, with a weak D call TRBD1 (5 bases). Between the trimmed V and J ends, which lost 5 bases and 3 bases, there was a span of 22 bases. The CDR3 sequence is 17 residues long. Germline CDR1 is SGHTA and CDR2 is FQGNSA. The CDR3 DNA follows: TGTGCCAGCAGCCTGGAGCAGGCAAGGGGTAGGGACACTGAAGCTTTCTTT. It specifies CASSLEQARGRDTEAFF.

To note about this clone: Germline and junction disagree at one end, which may indicate a read error. The chain couples TRBV7-9 to TRBJ2-2; TRBD2 might be the D (6 bases). Germline assignment: CDR1 SEHNR and CDR2 FQNEAQ (reference sequence). There are 13 residues in the CDR3. Written as DNA, the CDR3 is TGTGCCAGCACCTTACGGGGGTCAGGGGAGCTGTTTTTT. Its translation is CASTLRGSGELFF.

This rearrangement joins TRBV15 to TRBJ2-7, with D perhaps matching TRBD2 (7 bases). The CDR3 is made up of 15 amino acids. Between the trimmed V and J ends, which lost 0 bases and 0 bases, there was a span of 9 bases. Germline V lookup: CDR1 LNHNV, CDR2 YYDKDF (reference sequence). The CDR3 loop reads CATSREGGVSYEQYF. CDR3 nucleotide sequence: TGTGCCACCAGCAGAGAAGGGGGGGTCTCCTACGAGCAGTACTTC.

The V gene is TRBV29-1, the J gene TRBJ2-5; D is unclear. Trimming pared 4 bases from V and 4 bases from J, leaving 13 bases between. CDR1 is SQVTM and CDR2 is ANQGSEA in the germline V gene. The CDR3 covers 13 residues. The CDR3 here is CSVVAQVGETQYF. The CDR3 coding sequence is TGCAGCGTTGTGGCGCAAGTCGGAGAGACCCAGTACTTC.

V usage is TRBV5-6 and J usage is TRBJ2-7; D not certain. The CDR3 extends over 11 amino acids. CDR1 is SGHDT and CDR2 is YYEEEE in the germline V gene. Trimming took 9 bases from V and 4 from J, leaving 11 bases between them. In DNA, the CDR3 is TGTGCCACCTCGATGGGGTACGAGCAGTACTTC. Its translation: CATSMGYEQYF.

This clone occurred a few times. The chain recombines TRBV5-1 with TRBJ2-1; D is unresolved. In germline, CDR1 is SGHRS, CDR2 YFSETQ. The CDR3 is 15 residues long. Trimming took 0 bases from V and 2 from J, leaving 9 bases between them. This CDR3 is CASSLDGGTYNEQFF. The CDR3 DNA reads as TGCGCCAGCAGCTTGGATGGCGGAACCTACAATGAGCAGTTCTTC.

The chain recombines TRBV11-2 with TRBJ2-7; 7 bases are shared with TRBD1. V trimming: 1 base; J trimming: 4 bases; junction bases outside the gene matches: 1. There are 13 residues in the CDR3. CDR1 is SGHAT and CDR2 is FQNNGV in the germline V gene. Written as DNA, the CDR3 is TGTGCCAGCAGCTTAGGGGGACAGTACGAGCAGTACTTC. It encodes CASSLGGQYEQYF.

The gene calls are TRBV28 and TRBJ1-4; D not certain. The CDR3 runs 15 residues. CDR1 MDHEN and CDR2 SYDVKM come from the germline V gene. The V end lost 1 base, the J end lost 0 bases, and 6 bases lay between the germline ends. The CDR3 DNA reads as TGTGCCAGCAGTTTATTAGGTGCAACTAATGAAAAACTGTTTTTT. Its protein is CASSLLGATNEKLFF.

The rearrangement uses TRBV11-1 and TRBJ1-4, with D maybe TRBD1 (6 bases). Between the trimmed V and J ends, which lost 5 bases and 0 bases, there was a span of 16 bases. In germline, CDR1 is SGHAT, CDR2 FQDESV (reference sequence). CDR3 size: 17 residues. The CDR3 coding sequence is TGTGCCAGCAGCCCTGGACAGAGTTTCGCAACTAATGAAAAACTGTTTTTT. This translates into CASSPGQSFATNEKLFF.

The CDR3 reads CASSLKPGTSLNLSYNEQFF. The CDR3 nucleotides read TGCGCCAGCAGCCTAAAACCCGGGACTAGCCTCAACCTTTCCTACAATGAGCAGTTCTTC. The gene calls are TRBV4-3 and TRBJ2-1; the match to TRBD2 covers 9 bases. The CDR3 consists of 20 residues. The germline V gene has CDR1 LGHNA and CDR2 YSLEER. The V and J ends lost 4 bases and 1 base, in that order; junction bases with no gene match: 17.

V usage is TRBV7-2 and J usage is TRBJ1-5; D is uncertain. Deletions cut 4 bases from V and 0 bases from J, with 13 bases between. In germline, CDR1 is SGHTA, CDR2 FQGNSA. CDR3 length: 16 amino acids. The CDR3 sequence is CASSSDSGGSNQPQHF. The DNA for the CDR3 is TGTGCCAGCAGCTCCGATTCGGGCGGTAGCAATCAGCCCCAGCATTTT.

This clone turned up a few times. This chain joins TRBV6-1 and TRBJ1-3; the D is unclear. The V gene lost 1 base and the J gene lost 4 bases, with 11 bases spanning the gap. Germline loops: CDR1 MNHNS, CDR2 SASEGT. CDR3 length: 15 residues. CDR3 DNA: TGTGCCAGCAGTGAAGGGTGGTTATACGGAAACACCATATATTTT. Amino acids: CASSEGWLYGNTIYF.